The 26 T cell receptor beta chains below were found in one sample sequenced in a study of cytomegalovirus exposure and HLA in healthy donors (TCRdb year 2017). The library relied on the immunoSEQ multiplex PCR assay. For the multiplex PCR, a mixture combining 60 forward primers for TCR Vbeta segments and 13 reverse primers for TCR Jbeta segments was used. TCRdb took this table from immuneACCESS and kept in-frame rearrangements with V and J called. Such tables lack part of the clones; where checked against another copy, unresolved V genes explain under half of the gap, and the rest is unexplained. Across this sample there are 150,000 to 200,000 clones, with 77% seen only once. The ten largest account for about 1.5% of the sample. The sample taken for sequencing was PBMCs. The receptors were gathered from a man aged 18 to 29 in good health and CMV-seronegative.

The rearrangement joins TRBV11-3 to TRBJ2-3; 7 bases line up with TRBD2. Losses at the gene ends were 3 bases for V and 3 bases for J; bases not matched to a gene: 6. Germline V gene data show CDR1 as SGHNT and CDR2 as YENEEA. The CDR3 contains 15 residues. As DNA, the CDR3 is TGTGCCAGCAGCTTTGGAGTAGCGGGTACAGATACGCAGTATTTT. Translation gives CASSFGVAGTDTQYF.

The genes are TRBV7-9 and TRBJ2-3; 12 bases line up with TRBD2. Trimming took 6 bases from V and 5 from J; bases not matched to a gene: 18. CDR1 SEHNR and CDR2 FQNEAQ come from the germline V gene (reference sequence). This CDR3 comprises 19 residues. Written as DNA, the CDR3 is TGTGCCAGCAGTTTTGGAAACTCTCTAGCGGGGGGGCCGGGAGATACGCAGTATTTT. As protein: CASSFGNSLAGGPGDTQYF.

This clone showed up just once. J is TRBJ1-5 and V is TRBV7-8; possible D gene TRBD1, 5 bases. The CDR3 extends over 17 amino acids. Germline V gives CDR1 SGHVS, CDR2 FQNEAQ. V was pared by 5 bases and J by 5 bases, with 22 bases between. The CDR3 spells CASSHQPRQTLDQPQHF. CDR3 in DNA: TGTGCCAGCAGCCATCAACCCAGACAGACACTCGATCAGCCCCAGCATTTT.

The genes are TRBV6-6 and TRBJ2-7; D is possibly TRBD1 (5 bases). The V gene lost 6 bases and the J gene lost 6 bases, with 12 bases spanning the gap. Germline CDR1 reads MNHNY; CDR2 reads SVGAGI (reference sequence). CDR3 length: 12 residues. The CDR3 region is CASSKDTREQYF. CDR3 nucleotide sequence: TGTGCCAGCAGCAAGGACACCCGCGAGCAGTACTTC.

The chain recombines TRBV9 with TRBJ2-3; 7 positions match TRBD2. The CDR3 loop spans 16 amino acids. The J segment lost 3 bases and the V segment lost 1 base, leaving 8 bases of the junction unmatched. CDR1 is SGDLS, CDR2 YYNGEE, per germline. The CDR3 reads CASSVRSAAGTDTQYF. In DNA, the CDR3 is TGTGCCAGCAGCGTAAGGTCGGCAGCGGGAACAGATACGCAGTATTTT.

The CDR3 reads CASSPTSGAGNTIYF. The CDR3 region has the DNA TGTGCCAGCAGTCCGACCTCGGGGGCTGGAAACACCATATATTTT. The V and J genes are TRBV6-6 and TRBJ1-3; D may be TRBD1 (5 bases). Trimming stripped 5 bases from V and 2 bases from J, with 13 bases between. Germline V CDR1 and CDR2: MNHNY, SVGAGI (reference sequence). The CDR3 is 15 amino acids.

This chain connects TRBV7-3 to TRBJ2-1; TRBD2 matches 8 bases. V dropped 5 bases and J dropped 0; count of bases not matched to a gene: 6. CDR3 length equals 16 residues. Germline V gives CDR1 SGHTA, CDR2 FQGTGA. CDR3 DNA sequence: TGTGCCAGCAGCGCTAGCGGGTCTAGCTCCTACAATGAGCAGTTCTTC. The encoded protein is CASSASGSSSYNEQFF. Full variable domain (missing parts from reference TRBV7-3 and TRBJ2-1): GAGVSQTPSNKVTEKGKYVELRCDPISGHTALYWYRQSLGQGPEFLIYFQGTGAADDSGLPNDRFFAVRPEGSVSTLKIQRTERGDSAVYLCASSASGSSSYNEQFFGPGTRLTVL.

The chain combines TRBV4-3 with TRBJ2-1; TRBD2 matches at 15 bases. V shed 3 bases, J shed 10 bases, and the junction held 10 bases outside the gene matches. CDR3 length: 17 amino acids. Germline V gives CDR1 LGHNA, CDR2 YSLEER. CDR3 protein: CASSQGLAGGRGGEQFF. The CDR3 nucleotides are TGCGCCAGCAGCCAGGGACTAGCGGGAGGCCGAGGGGGCGAGCAGTTCTTC.

The rearrangement joins TRBV27 to TRBJ1-4, with a possible D match to TRBD1 (5 bases). V was cut by 4 bases and J by 3 bases, with 12 bases left in between. In germline, CDR1 is MNHEY, CDR2 SMNVEV (reference sequence). The CDR3 is 15 residues long. The CDR3 reads CASSSRGSSNEKLFF. DNA of the CDR3: TGTGCCAGCAGTTCCCGGGGGTCTTCTAATGAAAAACTGTTTTTT.

This chain joins TRBV11-2 and TRBJ2-6; D unclear. CDR1 and CDR2 (germline): SGHAT, FQNNGV. The CDR3 length is 15 residues. The V end lost 2 bases, the J end lost 1 base, and 6 bases lay between the germline ends. CDR3 amino acids: CASSLTVSGANVLTF. The CDR3 DNA reads TGTGCCAGCAGCTTAACAGTATCTGGGGCCAACGTCCTGACTTTC.

DNA for the CDR3: TGCAGCGTTGATCGACTAGCGGATTCATACAATGAGCAGTTCTTC. Its translation is CSVDRLADSYNEQFF. This chain connects TRBV29-1 to TRBJ2-1, with 9 bases identical to TRBD2. There are 15 residues in the CDR3. CDR1 is SQVTM and CDR2 is ANQGSEA in the germline V gene. Trimming cost V 3 bases and J 4 bases; bases outside gene matches: 7.

V usage is TRBV9 and J usage is TRBJ1-3, with TRBD1 matching 8 bases. The germline V gene encodes CDR1 SGDLS and CDR2 YYNGEE. Trimming took 4 bases from V and 2 from J; bases not matched to a gene: 8. This CDR3 is built from 16 residues. In nucleotides, the CDR3 is TGTGCCAGCAGCCCGCTGGACAGGGACCCTGGAAACACCATATATTTT. Translation gives CASSPLDRDPGNTIYF.

The CDR3 DNA sequence: TGCGCCAGCAGCCGGACAGGGCCCCAAGAGACCCAGTACTTC. Translating gives CASSRTGPQETQYF. The V and J genes are TRBV5-1 and TRBJ2-5; 8 bases agree with TRBD1. Germline CDR1 SGHRS, CDR2 YFSETQ. The CDR3 runs 14 residues. Trimming at V came to 4 bases and at J to 1 base, leaving 3 bases not matched to a gene.

This clone appeared once. This rearrangement joins TRBV6-5 to TRBJ2-2; D perhaps matches TRBD1 (5 bases). Germline assignment: CDR1 MNHEY and CDR2 SVGAGI. CDR3 length equals 12 residues. V lost 4 bases and J lost 9, with 9 bases in between. CDR3 bases: TGTGCCAGCAGTTTAAGGGGCCGGGAGCTGTTTTTT. It codes for CASSLRGRELFF.

This clone turned up a few times. V and J are TRBV7-9 and TRBJ2-7; D is perhaps TRBD2 (5 bases). The length of the CDR3 is 12 residues. Per the germline V gene, CDR1 is SEHNR and CDR2 is FQNEAQ (reference sequence). V lost 3 bases, J lost 9 bases, and 12 bases lay in between. The CDR3 region is CASSFQVEAQYF. DNA for the CDR3: TGTGCCAGCAGCTTTCAAGTGGAGGCGCAGTACTTC.

The genes are TRBV19 and TRBJ1-4; TRBD1 agrees at 9 bases. Per germline, CDR1 LNHDA and CDR2 SQIVND (reference sequence). CDR3 length: 17 amino acids. Germline trimming cut 5 bases from V and 8 bases from J; bases unmatched to any gene: 15. CDR3 loop: CASSPRPGTGWREKLFF. In DNA, the CDR3 is TGTGCCAGTAGTCCTCGTCCCGGGACAGGGTGGAGGGAAAAACTGTTTTTT. Combining the CDR3 with reference TRBV19 and TRBJ1-4 gives the whole variable domain DGGITQSPKYLFRKEGQNVTLSCEQNLNHDAMYWYRQDPGQGLRLIYYSQIVNDFQKGDIAEGYSVSREKKESFPLTVTSAQKNPTAFYLCASSPRPGTGWREKLFFGSGTQLSVL.

V and J are TRBV7-9 and TRBJ1-4; possibly TRBD1 for D (5 bases). The CDR3 consists of 15 residues. V lost 0 bases, J lost 7 bases, and 12 bases lay in between. Germline loops: CDR1 SEHNR, CDR2 FQNEAQ (reference sequence). The DNA of the CDR3 is TGTGCCAGCAGCTTAGCTCGGGGGTCAGTTGAAAAACTGTTTTTT. It translates to CASSLARGSVEKLFF. The entire variable domain, with the rest obtained from reference TRBV7-9 and TRBJ1-4, is as follows: DTGVSQNPRHKITKRGQNVTFRCDPISEHNRLYWYRQTLGQGPEFLTYFQNEAQLEKSRLLSDRFSAERPKGSFSTLEIQRTEQGDSAMYLCASSLARGSVEKLFFGSGTQLSVL.

This chain connects TRBV2 to TRBJ2-5, with 8 nucleotides matching TRBD1. In germline, CDR1 is SNHLY, CDR2 FYNNEI. This CDR3 has 16 amino acids. V trimming: 7 bases; J trimming: 5 bases; junction bases outside the gene matches: 15. In nucleotides, the CDR3 is TGTGCCAGCAACCCTCCAGGGGGCCAGGGGCGGGAGACCCAGTACTTC. Protein sequence: CASNPPGGQGRETQYF.

The chain joins TRBV13 to TRBJ2-7, with a tentative D call TRBD2 (5 bases). CDR1 PRHDT and CDR2 FYEKMQ come from the germline V gene (reference sequence). Trimming shortened V by 0 bases and J by 2 bases, and 14 bases separated the two germline ends. The CDR3 loop spans 16 amino acids. The CDR3 loop is CASSLGRRLNTYEQYF. The CDR3 DNA is TGTGCCAGCAGCTTAGGACGGAGGCTTAATACCTACGAGCAGTACTTC.

This clone occurred once. Other nucleotide sequences from this sample produce the same CDR3. The chain couples TRBV7-9 to TRBJ1-4; 10 bases are a match to TRBD1. Germline V lookup: CDR1 SEHNR, CDR2 FQNEAQ (reference sequence). This CDR3 is built from 14 residues. V was clipped by 6 bases and J by 7 bases; unmatched bases: 5. The CDR3 is CASSRQGAGEKLFF. The DNA of the CDR3 is TGTGCCAGCAGTCGACAGGGGGCCGGTGAAAAACTGTTTTTT.

This chain uses TRBV9 with TRBJ2-3; TRBD2 agrees at 13 bases. V gave up 0 bases and J gave up 6 bases; unmatched junction bases: 7. The CDR3 is made up of 17 amino acids. Germline V gives CDR1 SGDLS, CDR2 YYNGEE. CDR3 region: CASSVEWTSGGGDTQYF. Here the CDR3 DNA reads TGTGCCAGCAGCGTAGAATGGACTAGCGGGGGAGGGGATACGCAGTATTTT.

This sequence joins TRBV30 and TRBJ2-7; 9 bases match TRBD1. V dropped 4 bases and J dropped 3; count of bases not matched to a gene: 4. In germline, CDR1 is GTSNPN, CDR2 SVGIG (reference sequence). The CDR3 spans 13 residues. CDR3 region: CAWTRTGVYEQYF. In DNA, the CDR3 is TGTGCCTGGACCCGGACAGGGGTCTACGAGCAGTACTTC. The complete variable domain, with remaining parts taken from reference TRBV30 and TRBJ2-7, reads SQTIHQWPATLVQPVGSPLSLECTVEGTSNPNLYWYRQAAGRGLQLLFYSVGIGQISSEVPQNLSASRPQDRQFILSSKKLLLSDSGFYLCAWTRTGVYEQYFGPGTRLTVT.

The chain recombines TRBV15 with TRBJ2-7; TRBD2 matches 7 bases. The CDR3 totals 14 residues. With V trimmed by 6 bases and J by 6 bases, 11 bases remained unmatched. Germline CDR1 is LNHNV and CDR2 is YYDKDF (reference sequence). CDR3 residues: CATREGEGRREQYF. The CDR3 DNA reads TGTGCCACCAGAGAAGGGGAGGGCCGACGCGAGCAGTACTTC.

The V and J genes are TRBV7-9 and TRBJ1-4, with unresolved D. CDR3 length: 12 residues. CDR1 SEHNR and CDR2 FQNEAQ come from the germline V gene (reference sequence). V dropped 5 bases and J dropped 10 bases, with 11 bases sitting between them. The CDR3 is CASSPHEAKLFF. The CDR3 coding sequence is TGTGCCAGCAGCCCCCACGAGGCAAAACTGTTTTTT.

On this clone itself: The identical CDR3 is also encoded by other nucleotide sequences in the sample. The rearrangement uses TRBV11-2 and TRBJ2-7; 7 nucleotides agree with TRBD1. Germline CDR1 reads SGHAT; CDR2 reads FQNNGV. With V trimmed by 1 base and J by 5 bases, 2 bases remained unmatched. This CDR3 region has 13 residues. DNA of the CDR3: TGTGCCAGCAGCTTAGGACAGGGAAACGAGCAGTACTTC. Protein: CASSLGQGNEQYF.

This clone showed up just once. The chain is built from TRBV13 and TRBJ2-3, with 13 bases that match TRBD2. Trimming took 3 bases from V and 2 from J; bases not matched to a gene: 5. Germline CDR1 reads PRHDT; CDR2 reads FYEKMQ (reference sequence). This CDR3 has 17 amino acids. The CDR3 coding sequence is TGTGCCAGCAGCTTCCGGACTAGCGGGAGAGTCACAGATACGCAGTATTTT. Translated, it gives CASSFRTSGRVTDTQYF.